These 13 T cell receptor beta chains came from one sample sequenced in a study of lymphopenia after photon versus proton radiotherapy. Assay: immunoSEQ multiplex PCR; the TCRdb copy retains only in-frame clones and omits some. The sample carries about 39,000 clones, roughly nine tenths recorded once. The sequenced sample was peripheral blood, obtained from a patient treated with photon-based radiotherapy. Every receptor here comes from a man aged 55 to 70 with cholangiocarcinoma.

This chain joins TRBV11-3 and TRBJ1-1; tentative D call: TRBD1 (5 bases). The ends were cut back, 1 base at V and 7 bases at J, with 10 bases in the middle. The CDR3 runs 13 residues. Germline V CDR1 and CDR2: SGHNT, YENEEA. The CDR3 reads CASSLGSGIEAFF. Here the CDR3 DNA reads TGTGCCAGCAGCTTAGGGTCAGGGATTGAAGCTTTCTTT.

The chain couples TRBV11-2 to TRBJ2-7; tentative D call: TRBD2 (6 bases). Between the trimmed V and J ends, which lost 5 bases and 0 bases, there was a span of 11 bases. The CDR3 covers 14 residues. Germline assignment: CDR1 SGHAT and CDR2 FQNNGV. This CDR3 is CASSPGTHSYEQYF. CDR3 DNA sequence: TGTGCCAGCAGCCCGGGGACTCACTCCTACGAGCAGTACTTC.

The genes are TRBV6-1 and TRBJ1-5; 8 nucleotides agree with TRBD1. V was pared by 2 bases and J by 6 bases, with 15 bases of the junction left unmatched. The germline CDR1 and CDR2 sequences are MNHNS and SASEGT. This CDR3 spans 18 amino acids. For the CDR3, the DNA is TGTGCCAGCAGTGAATTGGGGACAGGCGTCAGTATTGGTCAGCCCCAGCATTTT. Translating it yields CASSELGTGVSIGQPQHF.

This clone was recorded once. The chain has TRBV19 and TRBJ2-3; TRBD2 is a possible D gene (5 bases). With 10 bases removed from V and 0 bases from J, the gap between germline ends came to 14 bases. The CDR3 loop spans 14 amino acids. Germline assignment: CDR1 LNHDA and CDR2 SQIVND (reference sequence). CDR3 sequence (DNA): TGTGCCACCCTGGGGAGCCGAAGCACAGATACGCAGTATTTT. Translation: CATLGSRSTDTQYF.

V is TRBV6-5 and J is TRBJ2-7; TRBD1 aligns across 9 bases. J was trimmed by 4 bases and V by 2 bases; bases with no gene match: 3. CDR1 and CDR2 from the germline V gene are MNHEY and SVGAGI. CDR3 size: 14 residues. In nucleotides, the CDR3 is TGTGCCAGCAGTTACAACAGGGGGCCGTACGAGCAGTACTTC. Protein sequence: CASSYNRGPYEQYF.

The rearrangement joins TRBV6-1 to TRBJ1-2, with D unresolved. Trimming removed 2 bases at V and 8 bases at J, with 12 bases between. The germline V gene encodes CDR1 MNHNS and CDR2 SASEGT. The CDR3 is made up of 13 amino acids. Here the CDR3 reads CASSENFQRGYTF. The CDR3 coding sequence is TGTGCCAGCAGTGAAAACTTCCAGCGCGGCTACACCTTC.

This clone was recorded a few times. V is TRBV6-6 and J is TRBJ1-5; the D gene is possibly TRBD1 (6 bases). In germline, CDR1 is MNHNY, CDR2 SVGAGI (reference sequence). This CDR3 has 13 amino acids. V lost 8 bases, J lost 3 bases, and 11 bases lay in between. The CDR3, as DNA: TGTGCCAGCGCGGAGGGGGTCAATCAGCCCCAGCATTTT. Translation: CASAEGVNQPQHF.

V and J are TRBV6-5 and TRBJ1-4, with D hard to call. The V gene lost 5 bases and the J gene lost 6 bases, with 10 bases spanning the gap. The CDR3 spans 13 residues. Germline assignment: CDR1 MNHEY and CDR2 SVGAGI. The CDR3 protein is CASSKGVDEKLFF. DNA for the CDR3: TGTGCCAGCAGTAAGGGAGTCGATGAAAAACTGTTTTTT.

The rearrangement uses TRBV19 and TRBJ2-2; a possible D gene is TRBD2 (6 bases). The CDR3 sequence is 14 residues long. Trimming took 10 bases from V and 4 from J, leaving 16 bases between them. Germline lookup yields CDR1 LNHDA and CDR2 SQIVND (reference sequence). CDR3 DNA: TGTGCCACCCGGTCAGCGGGTTCCACCGGGGAGCTGTTTTTT. Protein: CATRSAGSTGELFF.

This sequence joins TRBV7-2 and TRBJ1-2; D gene unclear. From germline, CDR1 is SGHTA and CDR2 FQGNSA. V was shortened by 1 base and J by 7 bases, with 10 bases between the two germline ends. The CDR3 sequence is 13 residues long. CDR3 coding DNA: TGTGCCAGCAGCTTAGTCATAGGGTTTGGCTACACCTTC. Its protein product is CASSLVIGFGYTF.

This clone has only a few counts. The chain couples TRBV28 to TRBJ1-1; TRBD1 matches 11 bases. The V gene's germline CDR1 is MDHEN and CDR2 SYDVKM. V lost 4 bases and J lost 3; bases outside the gene matches: 16. The CDR3 covers 19 residues. The CDR3 here is CASSSWEGQGAAWDTEAFF. In DNA, the CDR3 is TGTGCCAGCAGTTCCTGGGAAGGACAGGGGGCGGCGTGGGACACTGAAGCTTTCTTT. Filled out from reference TRBV28 and TRBJ1-1, the complete variable domain reads DVKVTQSSRYLVKRTGEKVFLECVQDMDHENMFWYRQDPGLGLRLIYFSYDVKMKEKGDIPEGYSVSREKKERFSLILESASTNQTSMYLCASSSWEGQGAAWDTEAFFGQGTRLTVV.

The rearrangement uses TRBV5-1 and TRBJ1-1; TRBD1 is a possible D gene (5 bases). The V end was cut by 4 bases, the J end by 4 bases, with 20 bases between. Germline lookup yields CDR1 SGHRS and CDR2 YFSETQ. The CDR3 consists of 16 residues. This CDR3 reads CASSPPAVGGITEAFF. The CDR3 DNA sequence: TGCGCCAGCAGCCCCCCGGCGGTTGGGGGTATCACTGAAGCTTTCTTT.

This clone was counted a single time. This chain uses TRBV19 with TRBJ2-2; D is unclear. Germline V gene lookup returns CDR1 LNHDA and CDR2 SQIVND (reference sequence). V lost 4 bases, J lost 4 bases, and 7 bases lay in between. The CDR3 covers 13 residues. CDR3 DNA: TGTGCCAGTAGTAAAAGTCCCACCGGGGAGCTGTTTTTT. Residues: CASSKSPTGELFF. Full variable domain (missing parts from reference TRBV19 and TRBJ2-2): DGGITQSPKYLFRKEGQNVTLSCEQNLNHDAMYWYRQDPGQGLRLIYYSQIVNDFQKGDIAEGYSVSREKKESFPLTVTSAQKNPTAFYLCASSKSPTGELFFGEGSRLTVL.